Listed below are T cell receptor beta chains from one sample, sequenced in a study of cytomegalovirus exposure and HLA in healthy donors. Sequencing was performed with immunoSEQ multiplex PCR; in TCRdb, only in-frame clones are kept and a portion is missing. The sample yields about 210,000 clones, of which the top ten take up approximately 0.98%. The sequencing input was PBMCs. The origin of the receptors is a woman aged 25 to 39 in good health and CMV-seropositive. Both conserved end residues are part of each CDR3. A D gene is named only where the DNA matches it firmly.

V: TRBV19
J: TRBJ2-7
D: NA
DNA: TGTGCCAGTAGTATAACCAACGGAGCCTACGAGCAGTACTTC
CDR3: CASSITNGAYEQYF

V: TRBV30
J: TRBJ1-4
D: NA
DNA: TGTGCCTGGAGTGCCAGTACTGAAAAACTGTTTTTT
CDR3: CAWSASTEKLFF

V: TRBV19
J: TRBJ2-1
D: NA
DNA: TGTGCCAGTACCGGGGGCTACAATGAGCAGTTCTTC
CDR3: CASTGGYNEQFF

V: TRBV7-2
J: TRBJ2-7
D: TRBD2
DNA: TGTGCCAGCAGCTCCCCACGGGGGGGACTCCTAAGCGACGAGCAGTACTTC
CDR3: CASSSPRGGLLSDEQYF

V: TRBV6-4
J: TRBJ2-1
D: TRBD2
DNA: TGTGCCAGCAGCGCCCAGACTAGCGGGTACTACAATGAGCAGTTCTTC
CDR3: CASSAQTSGYYNEQFF

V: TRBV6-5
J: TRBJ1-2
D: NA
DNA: TGTGCCAGCAGTGAAGGGAGCTCCTTGAGGGGCTACACCTTC
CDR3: CASSEGSSLRGYTF

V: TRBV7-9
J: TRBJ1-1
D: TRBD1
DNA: TGTGCCAGCATCTACTGGGACAGGGGGAAAGAGGAGGCTTTCTTT
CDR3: CASIYWDRGKEEAFF

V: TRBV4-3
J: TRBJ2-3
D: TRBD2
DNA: TGCGCCAGCAGCCAACGACTAGCGGGAGTGACAGATACGCAGTATTTT
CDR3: CASSQRLAGVTDTQYF

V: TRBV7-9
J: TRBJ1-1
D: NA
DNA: TGTGCCAGCAGTCGCGGACACGGCTCGGAGGAAGCTTTCTTT
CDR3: CASSRGHGSEEAFF

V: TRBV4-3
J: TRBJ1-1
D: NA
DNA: TGCGCCAGCAGCCAAGATCGGATAGGGGGCACTGAAGCTTTCTTT
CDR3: CASSQDRIGGTEAFF

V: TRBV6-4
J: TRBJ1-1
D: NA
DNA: TGTGCCAGCAGTGACTTGGGGCATATCGGGACTGAAGCTTTCTTT
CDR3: CASSDLGHIGTEAFF

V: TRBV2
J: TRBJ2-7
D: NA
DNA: TGTGCCAGCAGGGAATCCCAAACAGGGCCCTACGAGCAGTACTTC
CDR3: CASRESQTGPYEQYF

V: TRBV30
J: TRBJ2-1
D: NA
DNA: TGTGCCTGGAGCCCCCAAACCTACAATGAGCAGTTCTTC
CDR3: CAWSPQTYNEQFF

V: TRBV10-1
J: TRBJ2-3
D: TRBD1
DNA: TGCGCCAGCAGTGAAGTTGGGACAGTCGAGACAGATACGCAGTATTTT
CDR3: CASSEVGTVETDTQYF

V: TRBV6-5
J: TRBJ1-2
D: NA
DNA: TGTGCCAGCAGCTACCTTGACTTCTATGGCTACACCTTC
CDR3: CASSYLDFYGYTF

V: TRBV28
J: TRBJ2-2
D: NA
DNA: TGTGCCAGCAGTTTATACAGGCCAAGCACCGGGGAGCTGTTTTTT
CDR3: CASSLYRPSTGELFF

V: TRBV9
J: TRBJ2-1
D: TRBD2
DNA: TGTGCCAGCAGCGCGCGGGGGGTCGGCATCTACAATGAGCAGTTCTTC
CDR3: CASSARGVGIYNEQFF

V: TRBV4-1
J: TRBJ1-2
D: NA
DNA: TGCGCCAGCAGCCCCGGAGTGGGTAACTATGGCTACACCTTC
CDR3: CASSPGVGNYGYTF